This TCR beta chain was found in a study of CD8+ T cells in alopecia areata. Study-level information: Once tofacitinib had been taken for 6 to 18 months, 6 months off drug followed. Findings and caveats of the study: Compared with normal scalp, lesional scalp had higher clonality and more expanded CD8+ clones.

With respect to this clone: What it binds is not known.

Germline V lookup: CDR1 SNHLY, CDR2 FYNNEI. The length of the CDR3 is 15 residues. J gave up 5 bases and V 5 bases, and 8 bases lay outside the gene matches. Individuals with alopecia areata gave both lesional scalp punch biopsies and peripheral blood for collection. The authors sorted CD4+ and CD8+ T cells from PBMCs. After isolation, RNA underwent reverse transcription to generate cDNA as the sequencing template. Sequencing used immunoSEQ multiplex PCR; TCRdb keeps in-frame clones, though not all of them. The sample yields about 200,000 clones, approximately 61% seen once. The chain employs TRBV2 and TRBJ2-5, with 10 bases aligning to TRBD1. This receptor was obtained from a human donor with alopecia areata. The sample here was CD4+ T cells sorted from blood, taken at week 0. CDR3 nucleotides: TGTGCCAGCAGTAAAGACAGGGGGCCTGTGGAGACCCAGTACTTC. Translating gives CASSKDRGPVETQYF.